This TCR beta chain was sequenced for a study of human thymus T cells. The study, taken as a whole, reports: Overlap was high between thymic repertoires from unrelated individuals, as reported in related research. Thymic and blood repertoires appeared to display a bias in their usage of V and J genes.

The CDR3 length is 16 residues. J was trimmed by 13 bases and V by 1 base; bases with no gene match: 15. Germline V gene lookup returns CDR1 MGHRA and CDR2 YSYEKL. Here immunoSEQ multiplex PCR was the method, and the copy in TCRdb shows in-frame clones only, minus some. The sample has around 70,000 clones, 90% to 95% seen once. Obtained as resections during corrective heart surgery, the thymus tissue was then studied. Donor material was obtained from healthy Finnish infants undergoing corrective surgery for congenital heart defects. As regards this clone: Its target is not known.

Sequencing input: thymus tissue. The source of this sequence is a girl less than two years old with a congenital heart defect but otherwise immunologically healthy. This chain connects TRBV4-1 to TRBJ1-1; 10 bases agree with TRBD1. DNA for the CDR3: TGCGCCAGCAGCCAAGCCCGCCCGACCGGGACAGGGGAGGTTTTCTTT. It encodes CASSQARPTGTGEVFF.